This section outlines one TCR beta chain sequence together with its context. The data originate from a study of PD-1 blockade in classical Hodgkin lymphoma. About the research overall: A 3 mg/kg intravenous dose of nivolumab was received by patients every 2 weeks.

This CDR3 comprises 15 residues. Germline lookup yields CDR1 MNHEY and CDR2 SVGAGI. Between the trimmed V and J ends, which lost 6 bases and 8 bases, there was a span of 22 bases. All the patients suffered relapse after autologous stem cell transplantation, and brentuximab vedotin exposure differed. Using immunoSEQ multiplex PCR, the repertoire was profiled, and TCRdb retains in-frame clones only, with some absent. The data show over 35,000 clones, with about 87% seen just once and 9% to 10% held by the top ten. The material was peripheral blood mononuclear cells (PBMCs), obtained at baseline. The chain links TRBV6-5 to TRBJ1-2; D is uncertain. This TCR was recovered from a human donor with classical Hodgkin lymphoma. The CDR3 protein is CASSTLTSRLGGYTF. The CDR3 DNA reads TGTGCCAGCAGCACACTTACCAGCCGTTTGGGGGGCTACACCTTC.